The clone carrying this TCR beta chain was counted between two and nine times. Germline V gene lookup returns CDR1 MNHEY and CDR2 SMNVEV (reference sequence). The trim removed 5 bases at V and 0 bases at J, leaving 5 bases unmatched. This CDR3 comprises 15 residues. Together with a sample-barcoded 5' primer, a J-beta primer mix was included in a second PCR lasting about 7 to 11 cycles. Each CDR3 protein gets one entry after TCRdb re-called the 5' RACE reads with MiXCR. The data show about 780,000 distinct CDR3 sequences, about 42% seen once. This record comes from a study of blood T cells in healthy people across ages.

Sequenced: blood. The TCR sequence derives from an older man in good health. The chain uses TRBV27 and TRBJ2-7, with 9 bases identical to TRBD1. The CDR3 loop reads CASSRSGQGSYEQYF. The CDR3 nucleotides read TGTGCCAGCAGTCGATCGGGACAGGGCTCCTACGAGCAGTACTTC.